The TCR beta chain described here comes from a study of blood T cells in healthy people across ages. Every donor contributed ten milliliters of peripheral blood by blood draw. In germline, CDR1 is GTSNPN, CDR2 SVGIG (reference sequence). This CDR3 has 13 residues. V was trimmed by 5 bases and J by 6 bases, leaving 17 bases between them. A sample-barcoded 5' primer and a J-beta primer mix were used in a second PCR of roughly 7 to 11 cycles. TCRdb used MiXCR to reprocess the 5' RACE reads, holding one entry per CDR3 protein. In the table there are over 550,000 distinct CDR3 sequences, less than 35% of which are singletons. In this sample, this clonotype turned up once.

This chain uses TRBV30 with TRBJ2-7; D ambiguous. The sequenced material came from blood. The clonotype comes from a woman older than 75 in good health. CDR3 sequence reads: CAWEYGSPGEQYF. CDR3 coding DNA: TGTGCCTGGGAGTACGGGTCCCCAGGCGAGCAGTACTTC.